The rows below give T cell receptor beta chains drawn from one sample of a study of cytomegalovirus exposure and HLA in healthy donors. Libraries were prepared by immunoSEQ multiplex PCR; TCRdb keeps only in-frame clonotypes and omits some of them. The sample has under 200,000 clones; 80% are singletons. Sequenced sample: PBMCs. These TCRs come from a male donor in good health and CMV-seropositive. Both conserved end residues are part of each CDR3.

v_gene	j_gene	CDR3aa
TRBV9	TRBJ2-1	CASSAEGGWQFF
TRBV5-1	TRBJ1-4	CASSLTRLNEKLFF
TRBV29-1	TRBJ1-6	CSVDTGGNSPLHF
TRBV28	TRBJ1-5	CASTRGGNQPQHF
TRBV28	TRBJ1-1	CASSLLGSTGQNTEAFF
TRBV11-2	TRBJ1-4	CASSLGPHGLFF
TRBV29-1	TRBJ1-3	CSVGGEQASGNTIYF
TRBV6-6	TRBJ2-5	CASSARDRGQETQYF
TRBV4-1	TRBJ1-4	CASSQDRGGLNEKLFF
TRBV18	TRBJ1-1	CASSPTGAMNTEAFF
TRBV2	TRBJ2-2	CASRATVHTGELFF
TRBV7-2	TRBJ2-7	CASSSTSGSYGWEQYF
TRBV14	TRBJ2-7	CASSLNWLAGYEQYF
TRBV10-3	TRBJ2-1	CAIDSGTGVVNEQFF
TRBV20-1	TRBJ1-4	CSAPREKLFF
TRBV30	TRBJ1-1	CAWSVLAGGTEAFF
TRBV28	TRBJ1-2	CASSFTGGTGYTF
TRBV29-1	TRBJ1-5	CSATFSGNQPQHF
TRBV9	TRBJ2-3	CASSVSTSADTQYF
TRBV7-9	TRBJ1-3	CASRRGTASGNTIYF
TRBV7-9	TRBJ2-2	CASSSPGQSTNTGELFF
TRBV9	TRBJ2-6	CASSKWTAGANVLTF
TRBV7-2	TRBJ2-5	CASSLALTAQETQYF
TRBV13	TRBJ2-1	CASTPALAGTGGGEQFF
TRBV5-5	TRBJ1-4	CASSRHGVPDEKLFF
TRBV5-4	TRBJ2-7	CASSPTGVTYEQYF
TRBV7-7	TRBJ2-2	CASRPAGGDTGELFF